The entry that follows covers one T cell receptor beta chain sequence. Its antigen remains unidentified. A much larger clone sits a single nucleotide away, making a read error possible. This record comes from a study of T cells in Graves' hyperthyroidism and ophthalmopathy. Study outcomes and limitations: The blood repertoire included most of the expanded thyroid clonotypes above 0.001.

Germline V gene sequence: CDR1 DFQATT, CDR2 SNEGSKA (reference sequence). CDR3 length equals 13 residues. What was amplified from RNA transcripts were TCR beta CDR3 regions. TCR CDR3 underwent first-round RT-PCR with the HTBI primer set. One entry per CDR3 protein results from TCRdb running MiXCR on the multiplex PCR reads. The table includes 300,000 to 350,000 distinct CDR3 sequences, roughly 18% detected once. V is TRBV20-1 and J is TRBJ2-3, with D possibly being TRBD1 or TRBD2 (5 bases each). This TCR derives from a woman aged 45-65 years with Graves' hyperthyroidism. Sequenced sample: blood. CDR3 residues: CSARTASTDAQYF. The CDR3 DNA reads TGCAGTGCTAGGACAGCTAGCACAGATGCGCAGTATTTT.